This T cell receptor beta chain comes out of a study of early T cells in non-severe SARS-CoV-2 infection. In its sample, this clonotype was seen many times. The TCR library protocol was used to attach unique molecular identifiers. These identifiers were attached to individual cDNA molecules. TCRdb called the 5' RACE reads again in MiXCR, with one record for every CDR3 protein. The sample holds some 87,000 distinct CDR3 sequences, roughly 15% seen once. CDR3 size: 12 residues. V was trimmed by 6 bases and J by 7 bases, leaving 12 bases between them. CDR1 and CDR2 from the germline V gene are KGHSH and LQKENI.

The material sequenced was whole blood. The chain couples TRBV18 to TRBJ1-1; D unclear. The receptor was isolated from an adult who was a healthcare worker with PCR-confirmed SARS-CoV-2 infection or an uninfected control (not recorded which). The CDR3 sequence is CASSPDRVEAFF. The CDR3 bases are TGTGCCAGCTCCCCTGACCGGGTTGAAGCTTTCTTT.